A selection of T cell receptor beta chains follows, all from one sample in a study of T cell changes during pregnancy in multiple sclerosis. The protocol was immunoSEQ multiplex PCR, while the TCRdb copy is restricted to in-frame clones and leaves out a portion. The sample gives about 80,000 clones, roughly 94% of which show up once; under 1.5% is in the top ten. Sequenced here: peripheral blood, sampled before pregnancy. The receptors come from a female donor with multiple sclerosis, enrolled in a pregnancy study. Both conserved end residues are part of each CDR3. The D gene is left open where the match is weak. Clone size is shown for a subset of rows, as once, few, many or a class of expanded clone.

>-|TRBV19|TRBJ1-4|TRBD1|15
CASSIDTGTGEKLFF
TGTGCCAGTAGTATAGATACCGGGACAGGTGAAAAACTGTTTTTT
>-|TRBV7-2|TRBJ2-7|TRBD1|15
CASSSATGGIYEQYF
TGTGCCAGCAGCTCAGCTACAGGGGGAATCTACGAGCAGTACTTC
>-|TRBV30|TRBJ1-1|-|10
CASVRTEAFF
TGTGCCTCCGTTAGAACTGAAGCTTTCTTT
>-|TRBV5-8|TRBJ2-2|TRBD1|15
CASSWAGGNTGELFF
TGTGCCAGCAGCTGGGCAGGGGGCAACACCGGGGAGCTGTTTTTT
>-|TRBV6-6|TRBJ2-5|-|16
CASSYQTSAAQETQYF
TGTGCCAGCAGTTACCAAACCAGCGCGGCCCAAGAGACCCAGTACTTC
>-|TRBV11-2|TRBJ1-1|-|16
CASSLGQGRLVTEAFF
TGTGCCAGCAGCTTAGGGCAGGGTAGGTTGGTTACTGAAGCTTTCTTT
>-|TRBV30|TRBJ1-5|-|13
CAWSVGAGQPQHF
TGTGCCTGGAGTGTGGGGGCGGGTCAGCCCCAGCATTTT
>-|TRBV6-6|TRBJ1-5|TRBD1|13
CASSRQGYQPQHF
TGTGCCAGCAGTCGACAGGGGTACCAGCCCCAGCATTTT
>-|TRBV11-2|TRBJ2-7|-|15
CASSLRAGYVYEQYF
TGTGCCAGCAGCTTAAGAGCAGGGTACGTCTACGAGCAGTACTTC
>-|TRBV14|TRBJ1-2|TRBD1|13
CASSQVSGGGYTF
TGTGCCAGCAGCCAAGTCTCAGGGGGTGGCTACACCTTC
>-|TRBV10-2|TRBJ2-1|TRBD2|13
CASSESQGLAQFF
TGCGCCAGCAGTGAATCTCAGGGACTAGCGCAGTTCTTC
>-|TRBV27|TRBJ1-2|TRBD1|18
CASSLYGTEGTPNYGYTF
TGTGCCAGCAGTTTGTATGGGACAGAAGGAACACCTAACTATGGCTACACCTTC
>-|TRBV20-1|TRBJ2-1|-|9
CSARREQFF
TGCAGTGCTAGACGTGAGCAGTTCTTC
>-|TRBV5-4|TRBJ1-2|TRBD1|14
CASRMTGTNYGYTF
TGTGCCAGCAGAATGACAGGGACTAACTATGGCTACACCTTC
>-|TRBV5-1|TRBJ1-2|-|15
CASSRQATSGHGYTF
TGCGCCAGCAGCCGCCAGGCGACATCTGGGCATGGCTACACCTTC
>-|TRBV7-2|TRBJ1-3|TRBD1|15
CASSLQGAAGNTIYF
TGTGCCAGCAGCTTACAGGGGGCTGCTGGAAACACCATATATTTT
>-|TRBV2|TRBJ2-2|-|16
CASSEAPGANTGELFF
TGTGCCAGCAGTGAAGCGCCCGGGGCGAACACCGGGGAGCTGTTTTTT
>-|TRBV7-6|TRBJ1-1|-|13
CASSQQGGTEAFF
TGTGCCAGCAGCCAGCAGGGAGGCACTGAAGCTTTCTTT
>once|TRBV19|TRBJ2-7|-|15
CASRTLDSSSYEQYF
TGTGCCAGTAGGACTCTAGACAGCAGCTCCTACGAGCAGTACTTC
>-|TRBV19|TRBJ2-7|TRBD1|14
CASSSGTGQLAQYF
TGTGCCAGTAGTTCCGGGACAGGTCAATTAGCGCAGTACTTC
>-|TRBV11-2|TRBJ2-1|-|12
CASSLERNEQFF
TGTGCCAGCAGCTTAGAGCGGAATGAGCAGTTCTTC
>-|TRBV4-1|TRBJ1-4|-|15
CASSTRQARNEKLFF
TGCGCCAGCAGCACCCGACAGGCGCGGAATGAAAAACTGTTTTTT
>-|TRBV27|TRBJ1-2|-|14
CASSPLTELYGYTF
TGTGCCAGCAGTCCCTTGACAGAGCTCTATGGCTACACCTTC
>-|TRBV10-1|TRBJ2-1|TRBD2|16
CASSGPSGGAYNEQFF
TGCGCCAGCAGTGGCCCTAGCGGGGGGGCCTACAATGAGCAGTTCTTC
>-|TRBV9|TRBJ1-4|-|14
CASSVALGGEKLFF
TGTGCCAGCAGCGTAGCTTTGGGAGGGGAAAAACTGTTTTTT
>-|TRBV12-1|TRBJ2-6|-|17
CASLAHYRSSGANVLTF
TGTGCCAGCCTCGCCCATTATAGGAGCTCTGGGGCCAACGTCCTGACTTTC
>-|TRBV2|TRBJ2-1|TRBD1|11
CASSEGTGSFF
TGTGCCAGCAGTGAGGGGACAGGGTCGTTCTTC
>-|TRBV15|TRBJ1-2|-|15
CATSRGPGQRYGYTF
TGTGCCACCAGCAGAGGGCCGGGACAACGTTATGGCTACACCTTC
>once|TRBV5-8|TRBJ1-1|-|15
CASSFRGAENTEAFF
TGTGCCAGCAGCTTTCGTGGGGCAGAGAACACTGAAGCTTTCTTT
>-|TRBV13|TRBJ2-4|TRBD1|16
CASSATTQGALNIQYF
TGTGCCAGCAGCGCAACCACACAGGGGGCGCTTAACATTCAGTACTTC
>-|TRBV29-1|TRBJ2-7|-|15
CSVPRASPRGNEQYF
TGCAGCGTCCCAAGGGCCTCCCCGCGGGGCAACGAGCAGTACTTC
>-|TRBV20-1|TRBJ2-5|-|11
CSASNPETQYF
TGCAGTGCTTCAAATCCAGAGACCCAGTACTTC
>few|TRBV14|TRBJ1-2|TRBD1|14
CASSHLQGDYGYTF
TGTGCCAGCAGCCACCTACAGGGGGACTATGGCTACACCTTC
>few|TRBV5-1|TRBJ1-6|-|13
CASSPDSSSPLHF
TGCGCCAGCAGCCCGGACAGTTCATCACCCCTCCACTTT
>-|TRBV27|TRBJ1-2|-|14
CASSLLRSNYGYTF
TGTGCCAGCAGTTTGTTGAGATCTAACTATGGCTACACCTTC
>-|TRBV2|TRBJ2-1|-|13
CASSEWELYQQFF
TGTGCCAGCAGTGAATGGGAGCTCTATCAGCAGTTCTTC
>-|TRBV4-1|TRBJ2-7|TRBD1|18
CASSQDMGRDRAPYEQYF
TGCGCCAGCAGCCAAGATATGGGGCGGGACAGGGCGCCCTACGAGCAGTACTTC
>-|TRBV29-1|TRBJ2-1|-|11
CSVPVYNEQFF
TGCAGCGTTCCGGTTTACAATGAGCAGTTCTTC
>-|TRBV5-1|TRBJ2-3|TRBD1|16
CASSSIRTGPTDTQYF
TGCGCCAGCAGCAGTATCAGGACAGGCCCCACAGATACGCAGTATTTT
>-|TRBV7-2|TRBJ2-1|TRBD2|15
CASSLSSGGYNEQFF
TGTGCCAGCAGCTTAAGTAGCGGGGGCTACAATGAGCAGTTCTTC
>once|TRBV7-9|TRBJ1-1|-|15
CASSLIQGEGTEAFF
TGTGCCAGCAGCCTCATACAGGGCGAAGGAACTGAAGCTTTCTTT
>-|TRBV6-6|TRBJ2-7|-|15
CASSYGQGRAREQYF
TGTGCCAGCAGTTACGGGCAGGGTCGAGCTCGCGAGCAGTACTTC
>-|TRBV6-1|TRBJ1-4|-|15
CASSRTAVGSEKLFF
TGTGCCAGCAGTCGGACAGCCGTCGGTTCCGAAAAACTGTTTTTT
>-|TRBV4-2|TRBJ2-3|TRBD2|17
CASSQEGPSGVLDTQYF
TGTGCCAGCAGCCAAGAAGGTCCTAGCGGGGTTTTAGATACGCAGTATTTT
>-|TRBV9|TRBJ2-7|-|15
CASSPEAGGTYEQYF
TGTGCCAGCAGCCCAGAAGCAGGGGGGACCTACGAGCAGTACTTC
>once|TRBV6-5|TRBJ1-1|TRBD1|14
CASRPGQVNTEAFF
TGTGCCAGCAGGCCGGGACAGGTGAACACTGAAGCTTTCTTT
>-|TRBV27|TRBJ2-7|TRBD1|16
CASSTPGQGGTYEQYF
TGTGCCAGCAGTACACCGGGACAGGGGGGAACCTACGAGCAGTACTTC
>few|TRBV6-6|TRBJ1-1|-|13
CASQDGVDTEAFF
TGTGCCAGCCAAGACGGGGTTGACACTGAAGCTTTCTTT
>-|TRBV9|TRBJ2-3|TRBD1|16
CASSVEGADVLDTQYF
TGTGCCAGCAGCGTTGAGGGGGCGGATGTTCTAGATACGCAGTATTTT
>-|TRBV11-2|TRBJ2-1|-|13
CASSLFTYNEQFF
TGTGCCAGCAGCTTATTCACTTACAATGAGCAGTTCTTC